This record covers a single T cell receptor beta chain. Its antigen remains undetermined. Within one base of it there is no much larger clone, and no base qualities were kept. The sample comes from a study of T cell changes during pregnancy in multiple sclerosis (dated by TCRdb to between 2018 and 2021). Broadly, across the study: Changes in the T cell repertoire over the course of pregnancy were examined in this study in women with multiple sclerosis.

The CDR3 covers 19 residues, taking in both the cysteine and the phenylalanine. Here the CDR3 DNA is all that survives: 57 bases in frame from base 1. CDR1 and CDR2 (SGHDT, YYEEEE) derive from the germline V gene. The germline V and J ends show losses of 0 bases and 1 base respectively, and no gene match explains 12 bases of the junction. Receptors were amplified or captured by the immunoSEQ multiplex PCR assay. TCRdb took this table from immuneACCESS and kept in-frame rearrangements with V and J called. Such tables lack part of the clones; where checked against another copy, unresolved V genes explain under half of the gap, and the rest is unexplained. Across this sample there are about 62,000 clones, with roughly nine tenths seen only once. The top ten clones comprise 2.5% to 3% of the sample.

The sample here was peripheral blood, taken in the first trimester of pregnancy. In this chain, TRBV5-6 is recombined with TRBJ2-3; 9 central nucleotides agree with TRBD2. The sequence came from a female donor with multiple sclerosis, enrolled in a pregnancy study. Here is the DNA: TGTGCCAGCAGCTTGGCCTGGGATAGCGGGGGCCTCCGCACAGATACGCAGTATTTT. Its translation reads: CASSLAWDSGGLRTDTQYF. The full variable domain, completed from the reference TRBV5-6 and TRBJ2-3 proteins outside the CDR3, reads DAGVTQSPTHLIKTRGQQVTLRCSPKSGHDTVSWYQQALGQGPQFIFQYYEEEERQRGNFPDRFSGHQFPNYSSELNVNALLLGDSALYLCASSLAWDSGGLRTDTQYFGPGTRLTVL.